This T cell receptor (beta chain) was found in a study of shared clonotypes between healthy human individuals. Several immunoSEQ plates held equal portions of the genomic DNA taken from each subset. TCRdb's table, derived via immunoSEQ multiplex PCR, lists solely in-frame clones and lacks some. The sample shows 2 million to 3 million clones, over 85% of them seen only once. The germline CDR1 and CDR2 sequences are LGHNT and FRNRAP. The CDR3 totals 19 residues. The germline V and J ends were trimmed by 4 bases and 0 bases, with 25 bases remaining between them. Specimen: naive CD4+ T cells from PBMCs. Subset here: CD45RA+ positively selected. The sequence was collected from a man between 18 and 35 years old in good health. Some clones in this sample may be carry-over from other donors' samples. The chain has TRBV12-5 and TRBJ2-7; D is ambiguous. CDR3 in amino acids: CASGSRPVDWRSSSYEQYF. CDR3 nucleotides: TGTGCTAGTGGTTCCCGGCCTGTGGATTGGCGGAGCAGCTCCTACGAGCAGTACTTC. Using reference TRBV12-5 and TRBJ2-7 for the parts outside the CDR3, the full variable domain is DARVTQTPRHKVTEMGQEVTMRCQPILGHNTVFWYRQTMMQGLELLAYFRNRAPLDDSGMPKDRFSAEMPDATLATLKIQPSEPRDSAVYFCASGSRPVDWRSSSYEQYFGPGTRLTVT.